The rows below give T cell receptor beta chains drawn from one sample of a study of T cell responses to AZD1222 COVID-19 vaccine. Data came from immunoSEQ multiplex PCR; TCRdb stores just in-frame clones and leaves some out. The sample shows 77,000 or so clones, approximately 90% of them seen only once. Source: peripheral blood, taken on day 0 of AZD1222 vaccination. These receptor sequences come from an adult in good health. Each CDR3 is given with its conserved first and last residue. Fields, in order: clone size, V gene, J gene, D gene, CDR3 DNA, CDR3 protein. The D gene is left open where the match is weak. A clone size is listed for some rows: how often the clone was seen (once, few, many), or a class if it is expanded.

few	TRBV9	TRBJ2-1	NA	TGTGCCAGCAGCCTTAGACCCGGGGCGGGCGAGCAGTTCTTC	CASSLRPGAGEQFF
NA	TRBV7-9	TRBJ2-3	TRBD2	TGTGCCAGCGGAATAACGGGGGGTTACACAGATACGCAGTATTTT	CASGITGGYTDTQYF
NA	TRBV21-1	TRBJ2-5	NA	TGTGCCAGCAGCAAAGCTCGGCCAGTACAAGAGACCCAGTACTTC	CASSKARPVQETQYF
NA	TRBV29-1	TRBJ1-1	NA	TGCAGCGTTGAACGGGAAATCAACACTGAAGCTTTCTTT	CSVEREINTEAFF
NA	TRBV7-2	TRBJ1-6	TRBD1	TGTGCCAGCAGCTTAGACCCGGGACAGGGAACCCTCCACTTT	CASSLDPGQGTLHF
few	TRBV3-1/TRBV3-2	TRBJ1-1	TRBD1	TGTGCCAGCAGCCAAAGCGGGGACAGGGAATCTTTCTTT	CASSQSGDRESFF
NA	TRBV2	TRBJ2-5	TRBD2	TGTGCCAGCAGTGAAAGGGAGGGCCAAGAGACCCAGTACTTC	CASSEREGQETQYF
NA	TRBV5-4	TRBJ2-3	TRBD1	TGTGCCAGCAGCTTACCCGGGACAGGCCTCACAGATACGCAGTATTTT	CASSLPGTGLTDTQYF
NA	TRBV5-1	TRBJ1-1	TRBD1	TGCGCCAGCAAGATGACAGGGTGGTCGAGCACTGAAGCTTTCTTT	CASKMTGWSSTEAFF
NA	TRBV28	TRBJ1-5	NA	TGTGCCAGCCTGGGCGGCGATAGCAATCAGCCCCAGCATTTT	CASLGGDSNQPQHF
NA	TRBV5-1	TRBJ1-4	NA	TGCGCCAGCAGCAAGGACGGGGTGAATGAAAAACTGTTTTTT	CASSKDGVNEKLFF
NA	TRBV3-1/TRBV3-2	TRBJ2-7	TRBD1	TGTGCCAGCGGACAGGGGTGGTCCTACGAGCAGTACTTC	CASGQGWSYEQYF
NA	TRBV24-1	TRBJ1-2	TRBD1	TGTGCCACCAGTGACAATGGACAGGGATATGGCTACACCTTC	CATSDNGQGYGYTF
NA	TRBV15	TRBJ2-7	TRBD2	TGTGCCACCAGCAGAGCAGCGGGGTCCGAGGGGTACGAGCAGTACTTC	CATSRAAGSEGYEQYF
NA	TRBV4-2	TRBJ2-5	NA	TGTGCCAGCAGCCAGGAGCAAGAGACCCAGTACTTC	CASSQEQETQYF
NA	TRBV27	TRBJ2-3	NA	TGTGCCAGCACCTCCGGGGGAAGAACAGATACGCAGTATTTT	CASTSGGRTDTQYF
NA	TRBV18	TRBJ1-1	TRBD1	TGTGCCAGCTCCCCCAGGACAGGGATGAACACTGAAGCTTTCTTT	CASSPRTGMNTEAFF
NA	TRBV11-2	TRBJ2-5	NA	TGTGCCAGCAGCTTGCAGGGGATGGGGGGGACTCAAGAGACCCAGTACTTC	CASSLQGMGGTQETQYF
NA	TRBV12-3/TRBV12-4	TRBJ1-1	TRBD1	TGTGCCAGCAGTAGACAGGGTGGCACTGAAGCTTTCTTT	CASSRQGGTEAFF
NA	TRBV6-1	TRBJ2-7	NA	TGTGCCAGCAGTGAAAACCTTGGCAGGGCCTACGAGCAGTACTTC	CASSENLGRAYEQYF
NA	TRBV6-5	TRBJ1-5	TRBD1	TGTGCCAGCAGACAGACAGGGGGCGGCAATCAGCCCCAGCATTTT	CASRQTGGGNQPQHF
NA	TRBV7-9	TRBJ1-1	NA	TGTGCCAGCAGCTCACCGGGACCGACGGAAGCTTTCTTT	CASSSPGPTEAFF